The present T cell receptor beta chain was sequenced within a study of cytomegalovirus exposure and HLA in healthy donors listed by TCRdb under 2017. In terms of the full investigation: According to a later analysis, one platform produced both the 120 validation repertoires and the roughly 650 repertoires of the first cohort. The study aimed to test whether signatures of past pathogen exposure could be identified by cataloging public T cell receptors. A separate validation cohort of approximately 120 different subjects was used in addition to the 666-subject first cohort. The study combined high-throughput TCR immunosequencing, statistical association of individual TCRs with disease status, and machine learning to predict cytomegalovirus infection status. Broader findings and caveats from the paper: Cytomegalovirus status was reported to be diagnosed by the classifier with high specificity and sensitivity in both the original and validation cohorts. In a later analysis, TCRs clustered in the first cohort were found to also tend to co-occur in the roughly 120 validation repertoires, with roughly 93% of cluster scores above 0. Most TCR sequences were observed very rarely across donors, whereas some public TCRs were present in many individuals. In vitro tests confirmed that a few of the cytomegalovirus-associated TCR beta chains recognize cytomegalovirus antigens. The study gave a list of about 170 TCR beta chains associated with cytomegalovirus. It was suggested by the authors that the approach could potentially be generalized to other disease states and immunological phenotypes. A later analysis had no HLA typing for the validation cohort, so co-occurrence there was scored across all 130 or so repertoires.

In regard to this clone: It lacks a known antigen. Per-base quality was not reported, and no clone a single base away is much larger than it.

The donors belonged to the validation cohort of under 150 subjects, which was separate from the 666-subject first cohort. V is shortened by 3 bases, J by 2 bases, and the region joining them spans 13 bases. From the cysteine through the phenylalanine, the CDR3 covers 15 amino acids. The CDR3 DNA has 45 bases and is translated from base 1. Looking up the germline V gene yields CDR1 SGHRS and CDR2 YFSETQ. The library was generated by the immunoSEQ multiplex PCR assay. The original methods were these. To diagnose cytomegalovirus status from the catalog of TCR beta chain sequences, a statistical classification framework was built. TCRdb took this table from immuneACCESS and kept in-frame rearrangements with V and J called. Such tables lack part of the clones; where checked against another copy, unresolved V genes explain under half of the gap, and the rest is unexplained. That table gives V, J and clone size, and the DNA gave D and trimming. The sample table shows about 100,000 clones, and 90% to 97% are seen once. 0.67% of the sample comes from the top ten.

The origin of this receptor is a woman younger than 30 in good health and CMV-seronegative. Recombination linked TRBV5-1 to TRBJ2-3; the best D guess is TRBD2, with 6 bases matching. Sequenced material: PBMCs. The CDR3 sequence is CASSSTSLHTDTQYF. The nucleotide sequence is TGCGCCAGCAGCTCGACTAGTCTACACACAGATACGCAGTATTTT. Joined to the reference TRBV5-1 and TRBJ2-3 proteins, this CDR3 gives the full variable domain: KAGVTQTPRYLIKTRGQQVTLSCSPISGHRSVSWYQQTPGQGLQFLFEYFSETQRNKGNFPGRFSGRQFSNSRSEMNVSTLELGDSALYLCASSSTSLHTDTQYFGPGTRLTVL.